The subject of this entry is one T cell receptor beta chain. Sequenced by immunoSEQ multiplex PCR; TCRdb stores in-frame clones only, minus some. The sample includes more than 1,200,000 clones, around 98.5% of them seen just once. The sample is drawn from a study of shared clonotypes between healthy human individuals. Germline assignment: CDR1 LNHNV and CDR2 YYDKDF (reference sequence). V was trimmed by 3 bases and J by 5 bases, leaving 13 bases between them. The CDR3 contains 14 residues. The source of this sequence is a man in his thirties or forties in good health. The genes are TRBV15 and TRBJ2-5; no firm D call. The sequenced sample consisted of naive CD4+ T cells sorted from blood. The subset here: CD45RA+ positively selected. CDR3 nucleotide sequence: TGTGCCACCAGCAGTGGGGTTTTCAGCGAGACCCAGTACTTC. It codes for CATSSGVFSETQYF.